These T cell receptor beta chains were read from a single sample in a study of Graves' ophthalmopathy and Graves' hyperthyroidism. Each CDR3 protein is one row after TCRdb ran MiXCR on the multiplex PCR reads. The data hold 600,000 to 650,000 distinct CDR3 sequences, with approximately 21% observed a single time. The specimen was peripheral blood. These receptors came from a woman between 18 and 29 years old with stable Graves' hyperthyroidism. Some clones in this sample may be carry-over from other donors' samples. CDR3s include the opening cysteine and the closing phenylalanine or tryptophan. The order of the fields is D gene, J gene, V gene, CDR3 protein. The D gene is left open where the match is weak.

>TRBD2|TRBJ2-2|TRBV4-2
CASSQETSGRTGELFF
>NA|TRBJ2-7|TRBV3-1
CASKRTGTVYEQYF
>NA|TRBJ1-6|TRBV9
CASSVGPGDSPLHF
>NA|TRBJ1-5|TRBV28
CASSWSGGENQPQHF
>NA|TRBJ1-2|TRBV5-1
CASSLENPNYGYTF
>TRBD1|TRBJ1-1|TRBV4-1
CASSRTGQELNTEAFF
>NA|TRBJ2-5|TRBV10-3
CAISEGGGVETQYF
>NA|TRBJ1-1|TRBV19
CASWGLDRTEAFF
>NA|TRBJ2-4|TRBV5-4
CASSMGGTGTKNIQYF
>TRBD1|TRBJ1-5|TRBV20-1
CSARDYGAGGERKPQHF
>NA|TRBJ1-2|TRBV15
CATSRQGPGYTF
>TRBD2|TRBJ2-3|TRBV2
CASSDQSAGGRTDTQYF
>TRBD1|TRBJ2-7|TRBV12-3/TRBV12-4
CASSFNPAGGINYEQYF
>NA|TRBJ2-7|TRBV27
CASSFFRNPNEQYF
>TRBD1|TRBJ1-5|TRBV20-1
CSALVTGGLQPQHF
>TRBD1|TRBJ1-5|TRBV7-9
CASSVGQGYNQPQHF
>NA|TRBJ2-2|TRBV5-6
CASSLGLRAVDTGELFF
>TRBD1|TRBJ2-7|TRBV11-1
CASSFIKLVGTGSYEQYF
>TRBD2|TRBJ2-5|TRBV28
CASRPGLDGETQYF
>NA|TRBJ1-2|TRBV5-4
CASSLAVRPFAGYGYTF
>TRBD1|TRBJ1-1|TRBV20-1
CSARDRTGREAFF
>NA|TRBJ2-2|TRBV10-3
CAIGSGTDNTGELFF
>TRBD1|TRBJ2-2|TRBV30
CAWNPTGGTGELFF
>NA|TRBJ1-1|TRBV7-3
CASSPGREDTEAFF
>TRBD2|TRBJ2-5|TRBV20-1
CSASEGSSGAETQYF
>NA|TRBJ1-1|TRBV6-1
CASREWRGTEAFF
>TRBD2|TRBJ2-4|TRBV12-3/TRBV12-4
CASSWKRDPKNIQYF
>NA|TRBJ2-2|TRBV11-3
CASSHLTGELFF
>NA|TRBJ1-2|TRBV29-1
CSVEGTTDGYTF
>NA|TRBJ2-7|TRBV12-3/TRBV12-4
CASTPLWEQYF
>TRBD1|TRBJ1-3|TRBV6-1
CASSPRAGGPGNTIYF
>TRBD1|TRBJ1-5|TRBV12-3/TRBV12-4
CASSPAGTGLQPQHF
>NA|TRBJ2-7|TRBV5-1
CASSLALGFGEQYF
>TRBD2|TRBJ2-5|TRBV12-3/TRBV12-4
CASSLAHRGGPQETQYF
>TRBD1|TRBJ1-2|TRBV3-1
CASSIRTGPGYTF
>NA|TRBJ2-3|TRBV12-3/TRBV12-4
CASSFSTSTDTQYF
>NA|TRBJ2-7|TRBV28
CASSSGGFAYEQYF
>NA|TRBJ1-1|TRBV6-5
CASSYHPGPNTEAFF